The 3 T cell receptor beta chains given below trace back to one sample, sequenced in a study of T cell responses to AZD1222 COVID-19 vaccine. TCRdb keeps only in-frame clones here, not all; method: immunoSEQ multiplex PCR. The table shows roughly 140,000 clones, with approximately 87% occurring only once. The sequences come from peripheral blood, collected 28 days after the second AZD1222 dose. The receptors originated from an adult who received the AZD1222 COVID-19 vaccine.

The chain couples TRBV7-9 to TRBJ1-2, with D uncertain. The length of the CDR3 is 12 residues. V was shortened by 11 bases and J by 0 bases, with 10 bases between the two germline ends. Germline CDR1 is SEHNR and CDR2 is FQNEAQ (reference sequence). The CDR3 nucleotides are TGTGCCTCCTCCCAGTCTAACTATGGCTACACCTTC. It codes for CASSQSNYGYTF.

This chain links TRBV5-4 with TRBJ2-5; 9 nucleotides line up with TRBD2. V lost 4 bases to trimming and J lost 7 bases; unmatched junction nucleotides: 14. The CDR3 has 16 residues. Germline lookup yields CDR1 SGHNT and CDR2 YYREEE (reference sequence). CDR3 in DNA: TGTGCCAGCAGCCGACCGGCGGGAGGGGTGTCGGGGACCCAGTACTTC. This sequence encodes CASSRPAGGVSGTQYF.

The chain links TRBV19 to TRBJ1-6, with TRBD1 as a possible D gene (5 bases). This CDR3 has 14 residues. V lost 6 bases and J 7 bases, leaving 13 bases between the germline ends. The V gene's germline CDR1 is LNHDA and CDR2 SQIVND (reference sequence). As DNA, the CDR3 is TGTGCCAGTAGGCTCGGGGCGACCAATTCACCCCTCCACTTT. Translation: CASRLGATNSPLHF.